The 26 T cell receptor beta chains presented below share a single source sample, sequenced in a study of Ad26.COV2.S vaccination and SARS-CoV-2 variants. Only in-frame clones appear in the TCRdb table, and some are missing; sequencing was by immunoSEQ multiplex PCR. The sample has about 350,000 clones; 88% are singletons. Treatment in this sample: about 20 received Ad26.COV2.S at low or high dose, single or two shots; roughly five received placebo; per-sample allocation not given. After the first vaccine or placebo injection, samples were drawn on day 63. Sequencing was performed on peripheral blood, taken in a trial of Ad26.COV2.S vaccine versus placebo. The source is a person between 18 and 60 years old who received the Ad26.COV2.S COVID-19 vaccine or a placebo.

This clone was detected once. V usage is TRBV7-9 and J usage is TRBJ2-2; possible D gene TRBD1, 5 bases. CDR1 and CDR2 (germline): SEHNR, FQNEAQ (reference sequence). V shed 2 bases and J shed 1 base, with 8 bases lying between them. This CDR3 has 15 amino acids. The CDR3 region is CASSLKDRNTGELFF. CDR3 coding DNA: TGTGCCAGCAGCTTAAAAGACAGGAACACCGGGGAGCTGTTTTTT.

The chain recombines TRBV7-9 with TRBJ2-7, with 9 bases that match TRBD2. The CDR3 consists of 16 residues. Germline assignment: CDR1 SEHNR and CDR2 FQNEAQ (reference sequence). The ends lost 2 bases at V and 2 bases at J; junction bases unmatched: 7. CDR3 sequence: CASSLLQAGGAYEQYF. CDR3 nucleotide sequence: TGTGCCAGCAGCTTACTCCAAGCGGGGGGAGCCTACGAGCAGTACTTC.

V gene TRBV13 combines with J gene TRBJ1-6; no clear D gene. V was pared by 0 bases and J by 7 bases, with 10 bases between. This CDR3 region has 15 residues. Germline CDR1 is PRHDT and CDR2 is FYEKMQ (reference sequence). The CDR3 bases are TGTGCCAGCAGCTTAGGTCGGGCCGGGAATTCACCCCTCCACTTT. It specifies CASSLGRAGNSPLHF. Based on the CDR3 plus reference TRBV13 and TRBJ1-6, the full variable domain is AAGVIQSPRHLIKEKRETATLKCYPIPRHDTVYWYQQGPGQDPQFLISFYEKMQSDKGSIPDRFSAQQFSDYHSELNMSSLELGDSALYFCASSLGRAGNSPLHFGNGTRLTVT.

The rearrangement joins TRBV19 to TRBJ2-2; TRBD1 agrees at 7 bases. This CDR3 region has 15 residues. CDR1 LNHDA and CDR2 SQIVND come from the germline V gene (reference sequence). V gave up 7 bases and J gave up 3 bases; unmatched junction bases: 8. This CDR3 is CASINRQGDTGELFF. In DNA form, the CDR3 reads TGTGCCAGTATTAATCGTCAGGGGGACACCGGGGAGCTGTTTTTT.

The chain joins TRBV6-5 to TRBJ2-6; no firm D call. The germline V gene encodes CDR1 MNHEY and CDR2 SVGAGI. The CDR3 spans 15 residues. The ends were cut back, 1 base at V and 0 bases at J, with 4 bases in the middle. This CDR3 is CASSYFDSGANVLTF. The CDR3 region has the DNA TGTGCCAGCAGTTACTTCGACTCTGGGGCCAACGTCCTGACTTTC.

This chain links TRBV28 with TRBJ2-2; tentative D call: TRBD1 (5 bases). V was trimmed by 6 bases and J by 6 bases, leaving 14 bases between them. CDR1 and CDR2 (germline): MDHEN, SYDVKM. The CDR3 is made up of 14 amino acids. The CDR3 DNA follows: TGTGCCAGCAGCCCTAGTCAGGGTCCCGGGGAGCTGTTTTTT. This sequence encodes CASSPSQGPGELFF.

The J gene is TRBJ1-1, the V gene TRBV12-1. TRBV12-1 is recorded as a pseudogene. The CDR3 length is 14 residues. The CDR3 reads CASSPDPPAGAAFF. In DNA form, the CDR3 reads TGTGCCAGCAGCCCCGACCCGCCTGCGGGAGCAGCTTTCTTT.

The CDR3: CASIRERSTDTQYF. CDR3 nucleotide sequence: TGCGCCAGCATCCGCGAGAGAAGCACAGATACGCAGTATTTT. The V gene is TRBV5-1, the J gene TRBJ2-3, with no clear D. Trimming left V 6 bases short and J 0 bases short, with 11 bases between. Germline V CDR1 and CDR2: SGHRS, YFSETQ. This CDR3 has 14 amino acids.

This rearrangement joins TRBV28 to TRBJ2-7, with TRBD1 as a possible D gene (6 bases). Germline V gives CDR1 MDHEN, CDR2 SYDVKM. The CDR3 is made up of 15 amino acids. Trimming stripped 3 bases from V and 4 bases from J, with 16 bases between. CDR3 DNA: TGTGCCAGCAGTTTGTACAGGGCGAATCTTTACGAGCAGTACTTC. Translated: CASSLYRANLYEQYF. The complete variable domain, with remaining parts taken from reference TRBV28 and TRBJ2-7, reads DVKVTQSSRYLVKRTGEKVFLECVQDMDHENMFWYRQDPGLGLRLIYFSYDVKMKEKGDIPEGYSVSREKKERFSLILESASTNQTSMYLCASSLYRANLYEQYFGPGTRLTVT.

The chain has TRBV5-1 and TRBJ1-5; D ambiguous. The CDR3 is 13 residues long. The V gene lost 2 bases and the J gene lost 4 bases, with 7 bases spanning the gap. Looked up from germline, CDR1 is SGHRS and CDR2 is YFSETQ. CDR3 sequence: CASSFAENQPQHF. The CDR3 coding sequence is TGCGCCAGCAGCTTTGCCGAAAATCAGCCCCAGCATTTT.

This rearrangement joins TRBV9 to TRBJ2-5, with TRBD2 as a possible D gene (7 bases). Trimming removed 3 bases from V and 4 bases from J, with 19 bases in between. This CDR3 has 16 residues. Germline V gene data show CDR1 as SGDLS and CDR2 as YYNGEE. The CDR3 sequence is CASSGTGSRGGETQYF. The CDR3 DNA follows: TGTGCCAGCAGCGGAACAGGGTCTAGGGGGGGAGAGACCCAGTACTTC.

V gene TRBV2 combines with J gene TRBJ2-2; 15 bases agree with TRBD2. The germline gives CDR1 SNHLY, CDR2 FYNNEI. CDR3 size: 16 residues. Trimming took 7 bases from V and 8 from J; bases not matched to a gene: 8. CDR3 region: CASTRGTSGRFGELFF. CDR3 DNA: TGTGCCAGCACTCGTGGGACTAGCGGGAGGTTTGGGGAGCTGTTTTTT.

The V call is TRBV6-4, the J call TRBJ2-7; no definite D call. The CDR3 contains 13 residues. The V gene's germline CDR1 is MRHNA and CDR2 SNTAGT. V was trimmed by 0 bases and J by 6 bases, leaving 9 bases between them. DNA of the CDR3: TGTGCCAGCAGTGACTCTTCCGTATCCGAGCAGTACTTC. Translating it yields CASSDSSVSEQYF.

CDR3 DNA sequence: TGTGCCAGCAGCCGGAAGGTTGGGCCGAACTACGAGCAGTACTTC. Amino acid sequence: CASSRKVGPNYEQYF. The J gene is TRBJ2-7, the V gene TRBV7-8; D is ambiguous. Trimming shortened V by 5 bases and J by 3 bases, and 17 bases separated the two germline ends. This CDR3 is built from 15 residues. In germline, CDR1 is SGHVS, CDR2 FQNEAQ.

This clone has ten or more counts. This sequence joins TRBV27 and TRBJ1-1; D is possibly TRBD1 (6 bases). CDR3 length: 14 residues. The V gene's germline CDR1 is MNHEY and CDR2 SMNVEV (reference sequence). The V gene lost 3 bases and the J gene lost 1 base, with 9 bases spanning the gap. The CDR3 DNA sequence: TGTGCCAGCAGTTTGGACAGAGAGAACACTGAAGCTTTCTTT. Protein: CASSLDRENTEAFF.

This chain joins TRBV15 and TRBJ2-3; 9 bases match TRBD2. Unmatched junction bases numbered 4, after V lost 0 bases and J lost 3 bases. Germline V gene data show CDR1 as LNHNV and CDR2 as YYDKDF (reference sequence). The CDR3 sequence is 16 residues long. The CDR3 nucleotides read TGTGCCACCAGCAGAGATAGCGGGAGTATGACAGATACGCAGTATTTT. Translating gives CATSRDSGSMTDTQYF.

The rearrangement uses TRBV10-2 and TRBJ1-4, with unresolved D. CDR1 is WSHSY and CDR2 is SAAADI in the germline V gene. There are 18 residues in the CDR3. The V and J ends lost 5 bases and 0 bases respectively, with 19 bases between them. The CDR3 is CASSLTGRSSATNEKLFF. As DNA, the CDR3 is TGCGCCAGCAGTTTGACCGGACGGTCCTCCGCAACTAATGAAAAACTGTTTTTT.

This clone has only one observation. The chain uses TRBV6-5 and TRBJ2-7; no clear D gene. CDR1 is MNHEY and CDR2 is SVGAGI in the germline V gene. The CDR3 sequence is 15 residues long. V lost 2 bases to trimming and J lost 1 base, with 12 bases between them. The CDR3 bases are TGTGCCAGCAGTTACGCACTTCAGAGATCCTACGAGCAGTACTTC. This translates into CASSYALQRSYEQYF.

The CDR3 protein is CASSSTGANVLTF. The DNA for the CDR3 is TGTGCCAGCAGTTCTACCGGGGCCAACGTCCTGACTTTC. This chain links TRBV12-3 or TRBV12-4 with TRBJ2-6; D is ambiguous. The CDR3 length is 13 residues. Trimming removed 4 bases from V and 4 bases from J, with 5 bases in between.

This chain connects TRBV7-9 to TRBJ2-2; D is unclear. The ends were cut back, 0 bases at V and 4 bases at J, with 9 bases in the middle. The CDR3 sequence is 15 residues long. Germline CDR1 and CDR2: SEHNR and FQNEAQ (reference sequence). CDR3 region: CASSLAGSRTGELFF. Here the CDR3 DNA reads TGTGCCAGCAGCTTAGCGGGGTCCCGCACCGGGGAGCTGTTTTTT.

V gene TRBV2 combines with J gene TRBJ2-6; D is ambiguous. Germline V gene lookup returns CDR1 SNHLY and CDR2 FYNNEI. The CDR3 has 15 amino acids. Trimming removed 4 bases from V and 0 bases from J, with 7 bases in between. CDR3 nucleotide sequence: TGTGCCAGCAGTGGACTCTCCTCTGGGGCCAACGTCCTGACTTTC. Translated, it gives CASSGLSSGANVLTF.

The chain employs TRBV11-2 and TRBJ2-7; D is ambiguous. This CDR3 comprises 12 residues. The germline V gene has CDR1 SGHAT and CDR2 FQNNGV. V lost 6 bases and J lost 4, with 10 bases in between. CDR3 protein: CASSRVGYEQYF. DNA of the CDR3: TGTGCCAGCAGTAGAGTGGGGTACGAGCAGTACTTC.

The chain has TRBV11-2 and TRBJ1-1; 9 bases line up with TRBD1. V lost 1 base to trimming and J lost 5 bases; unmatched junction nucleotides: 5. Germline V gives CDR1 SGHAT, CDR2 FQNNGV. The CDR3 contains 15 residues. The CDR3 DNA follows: TGTGCCAGCAGCTTAGGCACAGGGGGCAATACTGAAGCTTTCTTT. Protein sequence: CASSLGTGGNTEAFF.

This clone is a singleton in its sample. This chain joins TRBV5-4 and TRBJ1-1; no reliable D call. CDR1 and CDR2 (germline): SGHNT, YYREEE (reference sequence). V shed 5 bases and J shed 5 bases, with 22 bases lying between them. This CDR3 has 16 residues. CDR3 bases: TGTGCCAGCAGTTCGGCCACTCCAAGGTCGGCTACTGAAGCTTTCTTT. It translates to CASSSATPRSATEAFF.

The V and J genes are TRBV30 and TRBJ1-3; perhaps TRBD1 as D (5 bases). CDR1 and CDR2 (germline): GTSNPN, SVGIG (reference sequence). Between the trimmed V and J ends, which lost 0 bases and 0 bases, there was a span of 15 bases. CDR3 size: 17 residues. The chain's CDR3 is CAWSVRQQAFSGNTIYF. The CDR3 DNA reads TGTGCCTGGAGTGTACGGCAACAGGCCTTCTCTGGAAACACCATATATTTT.

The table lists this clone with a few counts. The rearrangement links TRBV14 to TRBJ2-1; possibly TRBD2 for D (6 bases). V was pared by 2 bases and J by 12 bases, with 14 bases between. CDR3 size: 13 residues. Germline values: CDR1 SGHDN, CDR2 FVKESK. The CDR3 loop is CASSQKGLFAQFF. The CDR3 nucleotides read TGTGCCAGCAGCCAAAAAGGACTATTCGCGCAGTTCTTC.